One and the same sample provided the 3 T cell receptor beta chains below, sequenced in a study of T cells in Graves' hyperthyroidism and ophthalmopathy. Regions amplified from RNA transcripts were the TCR beta CDR3 regions. The HTBI primer set served for first-round RT-PCR of the TCR CDR3. TCRdb re-derived calls from the multiplex PCR reads in MiXCR, one entry per CDR3 protein. The sample records about 480,000 distinct CDR3 sequences, 20% to 25% being singletons. The sequenced sample consisted of blood. These receptor sequences come from a woman in her 70s with Graves' ophthalmopathy.

The chain combines TRBV11-2 with TRBJ2-3, with D possibly TRBD2 on 5 matching bases. The germline CDR1 and CDR2 sequences are SGHAT and FQNNGV. The V end lost 1 base, the J end lost 4 bases, and 9 bases lay between the germline ends. The CDR3 sequence is 14 residues long. The CDR3 nucleotides read TGTGCCAGCAGCTTAGGGGGAGCCTCAGATACGCAGTATTTT. Its translation is CASSLGGASDTQYF.

The chain has TRBV11-3 and TRBJ2-3, with 7 bases lining up with TRBD2. The J segment lost 6 bases and the V segment lost 2 bases, leaving 5 bases of the junction unmatched. CDR3 length equals 14 residues. Germline V CDR1 and CDR2: SGHNT, YENEEA. The CDR3 protein is CASSLSGGGDTQYF. CDR3 DNA sequence: TGTGCCAGCAGCTTATCGGGAGGAGGGGATACGCAGTATTTT.

The chain has TRBV5-1 and TRBJ2-2, with TRBD2 identical over 8 bases. This CDR3 is 16 amino acids long. Germline values: CDR1 SGHRS, CDR2 YFSETQ. The trim removed 0 bases at V and 4 bases at J, leaving 5 bases unmatched. This CDR3 is CASSLAGLALTGELFF. The CDR3 DNA is TGCGCCAGCAGCTTGGCAGGACTAGCCCTCACCGGGGAGCTGTTTTTT.